These 18 T cell receptor beta chains originate from one sample sequenced in a study of cytomegalovirus exposure and HLA in healthy donors. The primer mix had 60 Vbeta and 13 Jbeta primers. The method was immunoSEQ multiplex PCR; TCRdb's version includes in-frame clones alone and lacks a portion of them. The sample lists 250,000 to 350,000 clones; just over 85% were seen once. The sequencing input was PBMCs. These receptors were collected from a man aged 35 to 55 in good health and CMV-seropositive.

The chain has TRBV28 and TRBJ2-3; D gene uncertain. From germline, CDR1 is MDHEN and CDR2 SYDVKM. This CDR3 contains 11 residues. The V and J ends lost 8 bases and 2 bases respectively, with 5 bases between them. CDR3 bases: TGTGCCAGCGGCTCCACAGATACGCAGTATTTT. Translation gives CASGSTDTQYF.

V is TRBV2 and J is TRBJ1-1; 7 bases line up with TRBD1. Germline CDR1 SNHLY, CDR2 FYNNEI. The V gene end was trimmed by 5 bases and the J gene end by 1 base; junction bases not matched to a gene: 4. The CDR3 is 14 residues long. The chain's CDR3 is CASSLGDRNTEAFF. The CDR3 coding sequence is TGTGCCAGCAGTTTAGGGGACAGGAACACTGAAGCTTTCTTT.

Remarks on this clone: The junction departs from germline at one end; a sequencing error may be responsible. The chain recombines TRBV7-9 with TRBJ1-4; D gene uncertain. The CDR3 extends over 15 amino acids. Germline CDR1 is SEHNR and CDR2 is FQNEAQ (reference sequence). This chain's CDR3 is CSSSLFLRDNEKLFF. CDR3 coding DNA: TGTTCCAGCAGCTTATTTTTACGGGATAATGAAAAACTGTTTTTT.

This chain connects TRBV6-5 to TRBJ1-2, with 10 bases identical to TRBD1. This CDR3 has 16 residues. The V and J ends lost 2 bases and 5 bases, in that order; junction bases with no gene match: 8. CDR1 and CDR2 (germline): MNHEY, SVGAGI. CDR3 DNA sequence: TGTGCCAGCAGTTACACGGGACAGGGGCGCGGGTATGGCTACACCTTC. Its protein is CASSYTGQGRGYGYTF.

V gene TRBV10-3 combines with J gene TRBJ1-1; D uncertain. Trimming took 11 bases from V and 1 from J, leaving 14 bases between them. Germline assignment: CDR1 ENHRY and CDR2 SYGVKD. CDR3 length: 13 residues. DNA for the CDR3: TGTGCCGCACGCCCGGGAGGGAACACTGAAGCTTTCTTT. As protein: CAARPGGNTEAFF.

The rearrangement uses TRBV11-2 and TRBJ2-1; 7 bases match TRBD2. The J segment lost 8 bases and the V segment lost 5 bases, leaving 15 bases of the junction unmatched. The CDR3 totals 16 residues. Germline V gene sequence: CDR1 SGHAT, CDR2 FQNNGV. CDR3 coding DNA: TGTGCCAGCAGCCTCGTCGTGGGTGGGGGGGGTGATGAGCAGTTCTTC. This codes for CASSLVVGGGGDEQFF. The whole variable domain, remainder taken from reference TRBV11-2 and TRBJ2-1, is EAGVAQSPRYKIIEKRQSVAFWCNPISGHATLYWYQQILGQGPKLLIQFQNNGVVDDSQLPKDRFSAERLKGVDSTLKIQPAKLEDSAVYLCASSLVVGGGGDEQFFGPGTRLTVL.

This chain connects TRBV7-2 to TRBJ2-7; D might be TRBD1 (5 bases). Trimming left V 5 bases short and J 1 base short, with 12 bases between. The germline CDR1 and CDR2 sequences are SGHTA and FQGNSA. The CDR3 is 14 residues long. CDR3: CASSHGHRSYEQYF. In DNA, the CDR3 is TGTGCCAGCAGCCATGGCCACAGGTCCTACGAGCAGTACTTC.

The J gene is TRBJ1-5, the V gene TRBV10-3; D possibly corresponds to TRBD1 (6 bases). Between the trimmed V and J ends, which lost 2 bases and 2 bases, there was a span of 16 bases. Germline CDR1 ENHRY, CDR2 SYGVKD. The CDR3 has 17 residues. This CDR3 is CAISEGLGARGNQPQHF. CDR3 DNA sequence: TGTGCCATCAGTGAGGGGTTGGGGGCGAGGGGCAATCAGCCCCAGCATTTT.

This clone showed up just a few times. The CDR3 reads CASSPGQGGVYEQYF. Written as DNA, the CDR3 is TGTGCCAGCAGCCCGGGACAGGGCGGAGTGTACGAGCAGTACTTC. The chain combines TRBV7-2 with TRBJ2-7; the match to TRBD1 covers 9 bases. V was pared by 5 bases and J by 4 bases, with 9 bases of the junction left unmatched. CDR1 is SGHTA, CDR2 FQGNSA, per germline. The CDR3 spans 15 residues.

The J gene is TRBJ2-5, the V gene TRBV28; 7 nucleotides align to TRBD2. CDR3 length: 15 amino acids. CDR1 and CDR2 from the germline V gene are MDHEN and SYDVKM. After removal of 2 bases from V and 6 bases from J, the junction contained 9 bases not matched to a gene. This chain's CDR3 is CASSLGGSRRKTQYF. CDR3 DNA: TGTGCCAGCAGTTTAGGCGGGAGTAGACGTAAGACCCAGTACTTC.

In nucleotides, the CDR3 is TGTGCCAGCAGCAGACAGGGGGCCTATGGCTACACCTTC. This translates into CASSRQGAYGYTF. V usage is TRBV13 and J usage is TRBJ1-2; TRBD1 matches 10 bases. The junction had 1 base not matched to a gene; V was cut back by 5 bases and J by 4 bases. Germline V gives CDR1 PRHDT, CDR2 FYEKMQ (reference sequence). CDR3 size: 13 residues.

CDR3 region: CASSPFGTLSGELFF. CDR3 DNA: TGTGCCAGCAGCCCCTTCGGGACATTAAGCGGGGAGCTGTTTTTT. The V gene is TRBV7-6, the J gene TRBJ2-2; D perhaps matches TRBD1 (6 bases). The length of the CDR3 is 15 residues. Germline CDR1 SGHVS, CDR2 FNYEAQ. V lost 5 bases to trimming and J lost 7 bases, with 17 bases between them.

This clone showed up just once. This sequence joins TRBV5-1 and TRBJ2-7; TRBD2 might be the D (5 bases). This CDR3 is 14 amino acids long. The germline V gene encodes CDR1 SGHRS and CDR2 YFSETQ. V was shortened by 3 bases and J by 2 bases, with 12 bases between the two germline ends. CDR3 protein: CASSWAGLTYEQYF. Here the CDR3 DNA reads TGCGCCAGCAGCTGGGCCGGACTGACCTACGAGCAGTACTTC.

There are a few counts of this clone. The rearrangement links TRBV6-5 to TRBJ2-5; 7 nucleotides line up with TRBD2. The CDR3 spans 15 residues. Looked up from germline, CDR1 is MNHEY and CDR2 is SVGAGI. Trimming took 0 bases from V and 5 from J; bases not matched to a gene: 6. The CDR3 spells CASSYSGGSRETQYF. CDR3 nucleotide sequence: TGTGCCAGCAGTTACTCAGGCGGGAGTCGGGAGACCCAGTACTTC.

This sequence joins TRBV7-9 and TRBJ2-7; maybe TRBD1 (6 bases). Germline V gene sequence: CDR1 SEHNR, CDR2 FQNEAQ (reference sequence). The V end was cut by 0 bases, the J end by 5 bases, with 23 bases between. This CDR3 has 18 residues. The CDR3 sequence is CASSLAGRGARLRHEQYF. The DNA of the CDR3 is TGTGCCAGCAGCTTAGCTGGCAGGGGCGCACGTCTGCGTCACGAGCAGTACTTC.

The genes are TRBV5-3 and TRBJ1-2; 10 positions match TRBD1. TRBV5-3 is labeled an ORF, and its function is uncertain. This CDR3 has 17 amino acids. Unmatched junction bases numbered 8, after V lost 3 bases and J lost 0 bases. The CDR3 nucleotides are TGTGCCAGAAGCTACCTGGACAGGGGGGGATCTAACTATGGCTACACCTTC. Translation: CARSYLDRGGSNYGYTF.

The chain employs TRBV9 and TRBJ1-2; 9 bases agree with TRBD1. V trimming: 0 bases; J trimming: 8 bases; junction bases outside the gene matches: 8. Germline V lookup: CDR1 SGDLS, CDR2 YYNGEE. The CDR3 sequence is 15 residues long. CDR3 bases: TGTGCCAGCAGCGTAGCTAAGAGGACAGGGGTCGGCTACACCTTC. This encodes CASSVAKRTGVGYTF.

The chain has TRBV25-1 and TRBJ2-7, with 7 nucleotides matching TRBD2. The CDR3 totals 12 residues. Germline V CDR1 and CDR2: MGHDK, SYGVNS. V trimming: 8 bases; J trimming: 3 bases; junction bases outside the gene matches: 4. CDR3 sequence (DNA): TGTGCCAGCCTTGGGGGGGTCTACGAGCAGTACTTC. Its protein is CASLGGVYEQYF.